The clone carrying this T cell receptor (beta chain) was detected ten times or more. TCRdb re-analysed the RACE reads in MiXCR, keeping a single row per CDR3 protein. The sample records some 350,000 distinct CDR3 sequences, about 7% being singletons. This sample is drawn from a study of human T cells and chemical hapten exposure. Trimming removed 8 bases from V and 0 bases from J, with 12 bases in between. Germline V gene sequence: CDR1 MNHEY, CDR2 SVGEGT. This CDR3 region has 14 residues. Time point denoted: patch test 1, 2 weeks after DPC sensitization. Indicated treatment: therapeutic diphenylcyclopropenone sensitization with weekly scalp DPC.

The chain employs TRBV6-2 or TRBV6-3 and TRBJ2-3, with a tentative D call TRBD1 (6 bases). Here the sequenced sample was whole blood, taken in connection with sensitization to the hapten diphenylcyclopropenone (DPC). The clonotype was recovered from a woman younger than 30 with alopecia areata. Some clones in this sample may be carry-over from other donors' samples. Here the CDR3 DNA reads TGTGCCAGCGGAAGGGGGATCAGCACAGATACGCAGTATTTT. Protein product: CASGRGISTDTQYF.